This T cell receptor beta chain stems from a study of CD8 T cells in ankylosing spondylitis. The CDR3 covers 15 residues. The V gene end was trimmed by 2 bases and the J gene end by 7 bases; junction bases not matched to a gene: 7. Germline V gene sequence: CDR1 SGHRS, CDR2 YFSETQ. The TCR beta libraries were generated through quantitative 5'-RACE incorporating molecular barcodes. TCRdb processed the 5' RACE reads anew with MiXCR; each CDR3 protein has one entry. The sample yields some 290,000 distinct CDR3 sequences, over 15% seen once. Input material: blood, either unsorted or a sorted T cell fraction (not recorded which). The TCR originated in a male donor with ankylosing spondylitis or in good health (not recorded which). The rearrangement joins TRBV5-1 to TRBJ2-1; TRBD2 matches 9 bases. The CDR3 DNA is TGCGCCAGCAGCTTAACCCTAGCGGGGATTAATGAGCAGTTCTTC. This gives the protein CASSLTLAGINEQFF.